The text below deals with one TCR beta chain. Specified time point: pre-sensitization, week 0. Treatment specified: therapeutic diphenylcyclopropenone sensitization with weekly scalp DPC. The data originate from a study of human T cells and chemical hapten exposure. CDR3 length: 15 amino acids. The ends lost 2 bases at V and 4 bases at J; junction bases unmatched: 3. CDR1 is SEHNR, CDR2 FQNEAQ, per germline (reference sequence). One entry per CDR3 protein, called by TCRdb with MiXCR from the RACE reads. The sample holds 200,000 to 300,000 distinct CDR3 sequences, 8.6% seen once. The material was whole blood, obtained in connection with sensitization to the hapten diphenylcyclopropenone (DPC). This chain links TRBV7-9 with TRBJ2-1; TRBD2 agrees at 9 bases. The sequence derives from a woman in her 40s with alopecia areata. Some clones in this sample may be carry-over from other donors' samples. The CDR3 is CASSLRLAAYNEQFF. CDR3 in DNA: TGTGCCAGCAGCTTAAGACTAGCGGCGTACAATGAGCAGTTCTTC.